This T cell receptor (beta chain) was retrieved from a study of CD8+ T cells in alopecia areata. Findings and caveats of the study: Under tofacitinib, fewer expanded CD8+ clones appeared among the top 100 scalp clones.

Treatment noted: oral pan-JAK inhibitor, 5-10 mg twice daily. Alopecia areata patients had lesional scalp punch biopsies and peripheral blood taken from them. As regards this clone: Its antigen is as yet unknown.

Isolated RNA was reverse transcribed into cDNA used as the sequencing template. Data came from immunoSEQ multiplex PCR; TCRdb stores just in-frame clones and leaves some out. The profile shows about 180,000 clones, about 48% of them singletons. The J segment lost 3 bases and the V segment lost 6 bases, leaving 3 bases of the junction unmatched. Per germline, CDR1 MNHEY and CDR2 SMNVEV (reference sequence). This CDR3 has 14 residues. This sequence was found in a human donor with alopecia areata. The chain combines TRBV27 with TRBJ2-5; 11 positions agree with TRBD2. The sample in question was CD8+ T cells sorted from blood, obtained at week 24, from a patient treated with tofacitinib. The CDR3 DNA reads as TGTGCCAGCAGGAAACTAGCGGGGGAAGAGACCCAGTACTTC. Translation gives CASRKLAGEETQYF.